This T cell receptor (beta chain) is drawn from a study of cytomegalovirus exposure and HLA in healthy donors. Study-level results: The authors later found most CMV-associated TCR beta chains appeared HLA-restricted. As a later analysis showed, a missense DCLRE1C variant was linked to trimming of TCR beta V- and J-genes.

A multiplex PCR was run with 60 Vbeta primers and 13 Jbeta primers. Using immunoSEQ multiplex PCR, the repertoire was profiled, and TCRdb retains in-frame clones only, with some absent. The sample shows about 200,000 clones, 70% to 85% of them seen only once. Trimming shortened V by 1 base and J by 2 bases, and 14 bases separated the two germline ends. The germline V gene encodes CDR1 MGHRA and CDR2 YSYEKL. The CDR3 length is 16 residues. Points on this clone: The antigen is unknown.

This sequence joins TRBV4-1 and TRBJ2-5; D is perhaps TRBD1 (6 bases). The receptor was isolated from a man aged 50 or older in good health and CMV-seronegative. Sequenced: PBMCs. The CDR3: CASSQVQGARQETQYF. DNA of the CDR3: TGCGCCAGCAGCCAAGTACAGGGTGCCCGGCAAGAGACCCAGTACTTC.